The 21 T cell receptor beta chains presented below share a single source sample, sequenced in a study of T cell repertoires in cytomegalovirus infection. These receptors are not linked to any known antigen. TCRdb independently ran MiXCR on the reads; one entry per CDR3 protein. The sample lists tens of thousands of distinct CDR3 sequences, 25% to 30% seen once, with 50% to 70% in the top ten. This specimen was CD8+ T cells from cultured PBMCs, taken from culture after CMV antigen stimulation. Receptors originate from a human donor in good health (CMV status not recorded). Some clones in this sample may be carry-over from other donors' samples.

Only a few counts were recorded for this clonotype. The chain has TRBV6-5 and TRBJ2-2, with TRBD1 matching 8 bases. This CDR3 comprises 17 residues. Germline values: CDR1 MNHEY, CDR2 SVGAGI. V lost 0 bases and J lost 0; bases outside the gene matches: 3. The CDR3 DNA reads TGTGCCAGCAGTTACTCTTTGGGACAGGCGAACACCGGGGAGCTGTTTTTT. This translates into CASSYSLGQANTGELFF.

The chain uses TRBV20-1 and TRBJ2-5, with TRBD2 as a possible D gene (7 bases). CDR1 is DFQATT, CDR2 SNEGSKA, per germline (reference sequence). Trimming cost V 3 bases and J 0 bases, with 20 bases left between them. This CDR3 spans 17 amino acids. CDR3 sequence reads: CSARGGGQSEHQETQYF. CDR3 coding DNA: TGCAGTGCTAGGGGAGGGGGTCAGAGCGAACACCAAGAGACCCAGTACTTC.

This rearrangement joins TRBV11-2 to TRBJ2-5; D remains ambiguous. CDR1 is SGHAT, CDR2 FQNNGV, per germline. The CDR3 length is 12 residues. V was shortened by 5 bases and J by 2 bases, with 6 bases between the two germline ends. In DNA, the CDR3 is TGTGCCAGCAGCCGCACGCAAGAGACCCAGTACTTC. It encodes CASSRTQETQYF.

The V gene is TRBV19, the J gene TRBJ2-7; D possibly corresponds to TRBD1 (6 bases). V dropped 1 base and J dropped 5 bases, with 12 bases sitting between them. The CDR3 length is 14 residues. Germline CDR1 LNHDA, CDR2 SQIVND (reference sequence). Written as DNA, the CDR3 is TGTGCCAGTAGTATAGTAGTGGACAGCCACGAGCAGTACTTC. It is translated as CASSIVVDSHEQYF.

This clonotype has ten or more counts. The chain joins TRBV27 to TRBJ2-2; a possible D gene is TRBD1 (6 bases). The germline CDR1 and CDR2 sequences are MNHEY and SMNVEV (reference sequence). This CDR3 region has 14 residues. V was clipped by 3 bases and J by 6 bases, with 11 bases between them. For the CDR3, the DNA is TGTGCCAGCAGTTTGTTGGGGGCGGCCGGGGAGCTGTTTTTT. Translation gives CASSLLGAAGELFF.

The J gene is TRBJ1-2, the V gene TRBV24-1; no clear D gene. Trimming stripped 6 bases from V and 0 bases from J, with 7 bases between. In germline, CDR1 is KGHDR, CDR2 SFDVKD. This CDR3 comprises 13 residues. The CDR3: CATSRGSNYGYTF. As DNA, the CDR3 is TGTGCCACCAGTCGGGGTTCTAACTATGGCTACACCTTC.

The genes are TRBV11-2 and TRBJ2-7; TRBD2 matches at 8 bases. Germline loops: CDR1 SGHAT, CDR2 FQNNGV. The length of the CDR3 is 15 residues. The junction had 7 bases not matched to a gene; V was cut back by 4 bases and J by 2 bases. CDR3 coding DNA: TGTGCCAGCAGCTCTAGTAGCGGGATTACCTACGAGCAGTACTTC. Translation: CASSSSSGITYEQYF.

The rearrangement joins TRBV7-6 to TRBJ2-3; 10 nucleotides line up with TRBD2. Per the germline V gene, CDR1 is SGHVS and CDR2 is FNYEAQ. CDR3 length equals 16 residues. The V segment lost 5 bases and the J segment 2 bases; nucleotides outside the gene matches: 7. The CDR3 here is CASSNLAGALTDTQYF. CDR3 DNA: TGTGCCAGCAGCAATCTAGCGGGGGCCCTCACAGATACGCAGTATTTT.

The V gene is TRBV6-2 or TRBV6-3, the J gene TRBJ2-1; unclear D gene. CDR3 length equals 16 residues. Trimming pared 4 bases from V and 3 bases from J, leaving 16 bases between. Per the germline V gene, CDR1 is MNHEY and CDR2 is SVGEGT. The CDR3 DNA follows: TGTGCCAGCAGTTCTCCCGATTTAGGTAGCTACAATGAGCAGTTCTTC. The encoded protein is CASSSPDLGSYNEQFF.

V gene TRBV12-3 or TRBV12-4 combines with J gene TRBJ1-1; D remains ambiguous. The CDR3 is made up of 12 amino acids. Trimming cost V 7 bases and J 9 bases, with 15 bases left between them. The CDR3 region has the DNA TGTGCCAGCACCCTGTCTGTAGAAAAAGCTTTCTTT. This codes for CASTLSVEKAFF.

This chain uses TRBV9 with TRBJ1-4; TRBD1 aligns across 10 bases. Germline V gene lookup returns CDR1 SGDLS and CDR2 YYNGEE. The CDR3 extends over 19 amino acids. V trimming: 4 bases; J trimming: 0 bases; junction bases outside the gene matches: 12. The CDR3 protein is CASSSGQGGSFATNEKLFF. The CDR3 DNA sequence: TGTGCCAGCAGCAGTGGACAGGGGGGCTCCTTTGCAACTAATGAAAAACTGTTTTTT.

At least ten counts were recorded for this clonotype. The gene calls are TRBV28 and TRBJ2-1; TRBD1 matches at 8 bases. This CDR3 spans 16 amino acids. Germline loops: CDR1 MDHEN, CDR2 SYDVKM. J lost 5 bases, V lost 6 bases, and 12 bases had no gene match. The CDR3 DNA reads as TGTGCCAGCAGCCTGGCCCCCGGACAGGGAAACAATGAGCAGTTCTTC. Amino acid sequence: CASSLAPGQGNNEQFF.

This clonotype was observed a few times. The chain combines TRBV4-1 with TRBJ2-7; D is ambiguous. V was trimmed by 1 base and J by 5 bases, leaving 12 bases between them. Looked up from germline, CDR1 is MGHRA and CDR2 is YSYEKL. The length of the CDR3 is 14 residues. CDR3 residues: CASSQAEGRHEQYF. CDR3 nucleotides: TGCGCCAGCAGCCAAGCTGAAGGGCGACACGAGCAGTACTTC.

The sample holds many counts of this clonotype. The J gene is TRBJ2-7, the V gene TRBV7-8; TRBD2 agrees at 11 bases. The CDR3 loop spans 18 amino acids. Trimming removed 8 bases from V and 3 bases from J; junction bases left unmatched: 18. Germline V gene data show CDR1 as SGHVS and CDR2 as FQNEAQ. CDR3 loop: CASVGRGGTSGDNYEQYF. CDR3 bases: TGTGCCAGCGTCGGGCGTGGAGGGACTAGCGGAGATAACTACGAGCAGTACTTC.

This chain joins TRBV7-9 and TRBJ1-2; 7 nucleotides match TRBD1. The CDR3 spans 15 residues. J was trimmed by 5 bases and V by 5 bases; bases with no gene match: 11. Germline V gives CDR1 SEHNR, CDR2 FQNEAQ (reference sequence). The CDR3, as DNA: TGTGCCAGCAGCGAGACAGGGTCGCCGCGTTATGGCTACACCTTC. This sequence encodes CASSETGSPRYGYTF.

This clonotype was detected ten times or more. V is TRBV6-1 and J is TRBJ2-3; tentatively, D is TRBD1 or TRBD2 (5 bases each). V dropped 6 bases and J dropped 0 bases, with 19 bases sitting between them. This CDR3 is built from 17 residues. Germline V gives CDR1 MNHNS, CDR2 SASEGT. DNA for the CDR3: TGTGCCAGCAGCCAACAAAGGGGCGGGCTGAGCACAGATACGCAGTATTTT. Protein sequence: CASSQQRGGLSTDTQYF.

This chain uses TRBV6-2 or TRBV6-3 with TRBJ2-7; the D gene is possibly TRBD1 (6 bases). CDR3 size: 13 residues. Germline CDR1 reads MNHEY; CDR2 reads SVGEGT. Trimming removed 10 bases at V and 0 bases at J, with 13 bases between. CDR3 nucleotide sequence: TGTGCCATTACGACAGGACTCTCCTACGAGCAGTACTTC. Amino acids: CAITTGLSYEQYF.

The genes are TRBV20-1 and TRBJ2-7, with 8 positions matching TRBD2. CDR3 size: 15 residues. V shed 5 bases, J shed 1 base, and the junction held 10 bases outside the gene matches. The germline gives CDR1 DFQATT, CDR2 SNEGSKA (reference sequence). CDR3: CSAPQAGVISYEQYF. The CDR3 DNA follows: TGCAGTGCTCCACAAGCGGGAGTTATATCCTACGAGCAGTACTTC.

This clonotype was observed at least ten times. This chain joins TRBV5-1 and TRBJ1-3, with 9 bases lining up with TRBD1. V shed 4 bases, J shed 4 bases, and the junction held 6 bases outside the gene matches. CDR3 length: 15 residues. Germline assignment: CDR1 SGHRS and CDR2 YFSETQ. The CDR3: CASSTGQGKGNTIYF. The CDR3 region has the DNA TGCGCCAGCAGCACCGGACAGGGGAAAGGAAACACCATATATTTT. Full variable domain (missing parts from reference TRBV5-1 and TRBJ1-3): KAGVTQTPRYLIKTRGQQVTLSCSPISGHRSVSWYQQTPGQGLQFLFEYFSETQRNKGNFPGRFSGRQFSNSRSEMNVSTLELGDSALYLCASSTGQGKGNTIYFGEGSWLTVV.

This clonotype was observed a few times. Here the CDR3 DNA reads TGTGCCAGCAGCAATCCGGGACTAGCGTTCTACGAGCAGTACTTC. This translates into CASSNPGLAFYEQYF. The chain combines TRBV7-9 with TRBJ2-7, with 10 bases matching TRBD2. CDR3 length: 15 amino acids. The J segment lost 3 bases and the V segment lost 5 bases, leaving 7 bases of the junction unmatched. The germline V gene has CDR1 SEHNR and CDR2 FQNEAQ (reference sequence). The full variable domain, its missing parts supplied by reference TRBV7-9 and TRBJ2-7, is DTGVSQNPRHKITKRGQNVTFRCDPISEHNRLYWYRQTLGQGPEFLTYFQNEAQLEKSRLLSDRFSAERPKGSFSTLEIQRTEQGDSAMYLCASSNPGLAFYEQYFGPGTRLTVT.

This clonotype was observed many times. This chain uses TRBV7-3 with TRBJ1-5; D gene uncertain. The V gene lost 2 bases and the J gene lost 4 bases, with 6 bases spanning the gap. CDR3 length: 13 residues. From germline, CDR1 is SGHTA and CDR2 FQGTGA. CDR3 residues: CASSLGPNQPQHF. DNA for the CDR3: TGTGCCAGCAGCTTAGGTCCTAATCAGCCCCAGCATTTT. The whole variable domain, remainder taken from reference TRBV7-3 and TRBJ1-5, is GAGVSQTPSNKVTEKGKYVELRCDPISGHTALYWYRQSLGQGPEFLIYFQGTGAADDSGLPNDRFFAVRPEGSVSTLKIQRTERGDSAVYLCASSLGPNQPQHFGDGTRLSIL.